The T cell receptor beta chain described here comes from a study of shared clonotypes between healthy human individuals. Trimming cost V 3 bases and J 6 bases, with 6 bases left between them. Germline V gene data show CDR1 as WSHSY and CDR2 as SAAADI. The CDR3 extends over 12 amino acids. Profiled with immunoSEQ multiplex PCR; TCRdb holds only in-frame clones, not every one. The sample gives around 2,000,000 clones, roughly 94% of which show up once; 0.9% to 1.3% is in the top ten. CD45RO-negative, CCR7-selected cells formed the naive CD8 fraction, which excluded terminally differentiated effector memory CD45RA+ cells.

The chain carries TRBV10-2 and TRBJ1-5, with no clear D. The TCR originated in a man aged 18-30 years in good health. Sequenced: naive CD8+ T cells sorted from blood. CDR3 in amino acids: CASSEAGQPQHF. CDR3 bases: TGCGCCAGCAGTGAAGCAGGTCAGCCCCAGCATTTT.